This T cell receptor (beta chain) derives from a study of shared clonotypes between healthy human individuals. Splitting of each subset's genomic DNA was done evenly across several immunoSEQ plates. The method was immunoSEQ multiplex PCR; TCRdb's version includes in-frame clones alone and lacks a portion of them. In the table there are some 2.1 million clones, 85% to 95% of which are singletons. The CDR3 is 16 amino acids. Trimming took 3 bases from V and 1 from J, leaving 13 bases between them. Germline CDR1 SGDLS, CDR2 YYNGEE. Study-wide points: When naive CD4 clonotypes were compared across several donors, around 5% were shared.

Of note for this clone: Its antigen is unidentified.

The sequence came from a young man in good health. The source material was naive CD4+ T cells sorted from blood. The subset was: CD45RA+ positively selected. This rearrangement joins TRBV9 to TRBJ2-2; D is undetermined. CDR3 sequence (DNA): TGTGCCAGCAGCGCGGAAGACACGCAGAACACCGGGGAGCTGTTTTTT. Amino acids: CASSAEDTQNTGELFF.